Listed below are T cell receptor beta chains from one sample, sequenced in a study of regulatory T cells in long-lasting Graves disease. TCRdb ran MiXCR on the multiplex PCR reads and lists one entry per CDR3 protein. The sample consists of 400,000 to 500,000 distinct CDR3 sequences, under 15% of them appearing once. In addition, the sample was reused for a study of T cells in Graves' hyperthyroidism and ophthalmopathy.

Specimen: peripheral blood mononuclear cells (PBMCs), collected at new diagnosis, from a patient treated with antithyroid drugs. The receptor set was obtained from a woman in her twenties or thirties with Graves disease. The CDR3 runs from the conserved cysteine through the conserved F or W.

v_call cdr3_aa
TRBV6-1 CASSESSGLYEQYF
TRBV15 CATSPGLAGAESDTQYF
TRBV3-1 CASSHQIHLAGRTDTQYF
TRBV3-1 CASSQPPGQGNEQFF
TRBV19 CASSSPEGDSGELFF
TRBV3-1 CASSRPPVGLGTGELFF
TRBV5-1 CASSIGGAYNEQFF
TRBV19 CASSIELRGTEAFF
TRBV28 CASSFAWTGASEAFF
TRBV29-1 CSVEGPRDTEAFF
TRBV3-1 CASSQRVDEQYF
TRBV3-1 CASSQGYQPQHF
TRBV28 CASSSRTGRREDTQYF
TRBV30 CAWARDRVNSPLHF
TRBV12-3/TRBV12-4 CASSLGLAIINEQFF
TRBV20-1 CSASPGAAYEQYF
TRBV20-1 CSARPPPPGLTLYEQYF